This T cell receptor (beta chain) was recovered during a study of blood T cells in healthy people across ages. General study findings and limits: Naive and antigen-experienced cells could not be conclusively compared, given unsorted PBMCs. Age advanced and TCR beta diversity per million T cells fell, roughly linearly.

Alongside a J-beta primer mix, a sample-barcoded 5' primer served in a second PCR lasting about 7 to 12 cycles. Per-sample output comprised a minimum of 2.5 million paired-end reads containing CDR3. TCRdb re-analysed the 5' RACE reads in MiXCR, keeping a single row per CDR3 protein. The sample contains about 1.7 million distinct CDR3 sequences, roughly 30% of which appear only once. Total RNA was isolated from each sample in quantities of at least 5 micrograms. The CDR3 runs 18 residues. Looked up from germline, CDR1 is DFQATT and CDR2 is SNEGSKA (reference sequence). With V trimmed by 5 bases and J by 5 bases, 13 bases remained unmatched. Remarks on this clonotype: Its antigen is still unknown.

The chain links TRBV20-1 to TRBJ2-3; 16 bases are shared with TRBD2. The source of this sequence is a young woman in good health. Sequencing was carried out using blood. DNA for the CDR3: TGCAGTGCTTCCCACGGGACTAGCGGGGGGGCTGGGAGAGATACGCAGTATTTT. Protein sequence: CSASHGTSGGAGRDTQYF.